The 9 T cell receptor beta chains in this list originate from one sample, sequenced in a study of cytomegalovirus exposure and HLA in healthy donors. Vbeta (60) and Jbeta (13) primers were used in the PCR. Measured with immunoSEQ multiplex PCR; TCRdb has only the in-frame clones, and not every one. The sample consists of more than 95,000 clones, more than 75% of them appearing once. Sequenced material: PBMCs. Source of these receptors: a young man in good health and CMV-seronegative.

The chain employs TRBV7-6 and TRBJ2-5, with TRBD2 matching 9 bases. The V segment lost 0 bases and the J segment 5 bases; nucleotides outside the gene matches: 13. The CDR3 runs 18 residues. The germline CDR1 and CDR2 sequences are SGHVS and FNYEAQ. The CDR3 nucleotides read TGTGCCAGCAGCTTAGCGGAATTCGCGGGGGGGCCCTGGGAGACCCAGTACTTC. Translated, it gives CASSLAEFAGGPWETQYF.

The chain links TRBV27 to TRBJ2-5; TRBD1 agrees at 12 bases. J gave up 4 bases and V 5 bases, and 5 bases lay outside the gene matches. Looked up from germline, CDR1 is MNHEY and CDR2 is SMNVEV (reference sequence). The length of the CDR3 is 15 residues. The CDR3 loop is CASSPGDRGRETQYF. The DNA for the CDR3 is TGTGCCAGCAGTCCCGGGGACAGGGGGCGAGAGACCCAGTACTTC.

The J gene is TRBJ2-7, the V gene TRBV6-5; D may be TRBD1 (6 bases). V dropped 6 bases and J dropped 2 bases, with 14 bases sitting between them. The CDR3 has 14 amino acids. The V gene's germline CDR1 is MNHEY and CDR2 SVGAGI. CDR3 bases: TGTGCCAGCAGCCTATCCAGGGGTACCTACGAGCAGTACTTC. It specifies CASSLSRGTYEQYF.

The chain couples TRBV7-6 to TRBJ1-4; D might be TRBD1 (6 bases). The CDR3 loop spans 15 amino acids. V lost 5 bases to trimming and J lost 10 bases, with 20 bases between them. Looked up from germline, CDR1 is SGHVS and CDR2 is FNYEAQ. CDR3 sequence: CASSPEPTGSGKLFF. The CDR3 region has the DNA TGTGCCAGCAGCCCAGAGCCGACAGGTTCAGGAAAACTGTTTTTT.

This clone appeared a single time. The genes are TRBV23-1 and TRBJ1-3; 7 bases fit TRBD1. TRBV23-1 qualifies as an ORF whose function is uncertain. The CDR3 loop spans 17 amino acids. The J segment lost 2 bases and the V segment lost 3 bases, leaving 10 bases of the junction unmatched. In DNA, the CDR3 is TGCGCCAGCAGTCATAATCGACAGGGTAGTACTGGAAACACCATATATTTT. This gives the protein CASSHNRQGSTGNTIYF.

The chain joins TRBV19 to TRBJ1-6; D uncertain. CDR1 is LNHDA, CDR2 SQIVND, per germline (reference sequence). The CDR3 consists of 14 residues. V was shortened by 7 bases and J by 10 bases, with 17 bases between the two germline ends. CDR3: CASMVWAGKSPLHF. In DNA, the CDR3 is TGTGCCAGTATGGTTTGGGCAGGAAAATCACCCCTCCACTTT.

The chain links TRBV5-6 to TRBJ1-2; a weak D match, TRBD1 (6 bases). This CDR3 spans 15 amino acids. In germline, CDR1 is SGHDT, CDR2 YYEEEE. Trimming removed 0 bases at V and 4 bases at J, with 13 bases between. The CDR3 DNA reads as TGTGCCAGCAGCTTGGAAAGACAGGTCTCCTATGGCTACACCTTC. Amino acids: CASSLERQVSYGYTF. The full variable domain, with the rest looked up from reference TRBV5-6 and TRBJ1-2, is DAGVTQSPTHLIKTRGQQVTLRCSPKSGHDTVSWYQQALGQGPQFIFQYYEEEERQRGNFPDRFSGHQFPNYSSELNVNALLLGDSALYLCASSLERQVSYGYTFGSGTRLTVV.

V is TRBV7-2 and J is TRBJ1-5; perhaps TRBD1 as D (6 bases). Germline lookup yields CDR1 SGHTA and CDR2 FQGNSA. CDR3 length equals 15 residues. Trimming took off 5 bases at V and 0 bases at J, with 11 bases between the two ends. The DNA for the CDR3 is TGTGCCAGCAGCCAAGGGGGGGCTAGCAATCAGCCCCAGCATTTT. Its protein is CASSQGGASNQPQHF.

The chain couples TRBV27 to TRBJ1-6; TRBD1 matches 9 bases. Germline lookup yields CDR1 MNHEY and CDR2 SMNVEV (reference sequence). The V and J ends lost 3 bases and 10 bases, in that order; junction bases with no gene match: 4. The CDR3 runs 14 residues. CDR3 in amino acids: CASSFGTGPSPLHF. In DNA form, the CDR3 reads TGTGCCAGCAGTTTTGGGACAGGGCCATCACCCCTCCACTTT.